The 13 T cell receptor beta chains given below trace back to one sample, sequenced in a study of TIL therapy for anti-PD-1-resistant metastatic lung cancer. The immunoSEQ assay was v3. The table came from immunoSEQ multiplex PCR; TCRdb's copy has only in-frame clones and leaves some out. The sample includes about 19,000 clones, about three quarters seen only once; the top ten take roughly 6.8%. The sample's time point: pre-treatment sample, taken before nivolumab and TIL therapy. The source material was blood, sampled at baseline. These receptors were collected from a person aged 25 to 80 with non-small cell lung cancer.

CDR3 protein: CASSLDATVPYEQYF. The CDR3 DNA reads TGTGCCAGCAGCTTAGATGCGACAGTCCCCTACGAGCAGTACTTC. J is TRBJ2-7 and V is TRBV7-2; D might be TRBD1 (5 bases). CDR3 length equals 15 residues. CDR1 is SGHTA, CDR2 FQGNSA, per germline. Trimming shortened V by 1 base and J by 2 bases, and 12 bases separated the two germline ends. Based on the CDR3 plus reference TRBV7-2 and TRBJ2-7, the full variable domain is GAGVSQSPSNKVTEKGKDVELRCDPISGHTALYWYRQSLGQGLEFLIYFQGNSAPDKSGLPSDRFSAERTGGSVSTLTIQRTQQEDSAVYLCASSLDATVPYEQYFGPGTRLTVT.

The V gene is TRBV30, the J gene TRBJ1-4; no clear D gene. The CDR3 extends over 13 amino acids. V gave up 2 bases and J gave up 8 bases, with 12 bases separating them. Germline V lookup: CDR1 GTSNPN, CDR2 SVGIG (reference sequence). The CDR3 coding sequence is TGTGCCTGGAGTACTAGGGCGGCGGAAAAACTGTTTTTT. It translates to CAWSTRAAEKLFF.

The chain couples TRBV7-8 to TRBJ2-7; 7 bases match TRBD1. V was pared by 5 bases and J by 2 bases, with 12 bases of the junction left unmatched. CDR1 and CDR2 from the germline V gene are SGHVS and FQNEAQ. The CDR3 is 16 amino acids. The DNA for the CDR3 is TGTGCCAGCAGCCCCCCCCTCCGGGACAGACCCTACGAGCAGTACTTC. Amino acids: CASSPPLRDRPYEQYF.

The V gene is TRBV4-3, the J gene TRBJ2-1; D is unresolved. Trimming stripped 0 bases from V and 12 bases from J, with 12 bases between. Germline CDR1 is LGHNA and CDR2 is YSLEER. The CDR3 has 13 residues. The CDR3 region is CASSQEVAVRQFF. For the CDR3, the DNA is TGCGCCAGCAGCCAAGAAGTCGCGGTCCGGCAGTTCTTC.

This sequence joins TRBV19 and TRBJ2-3; TRBD2 aligns across 10 bases. Trimming took 2 bases from V and 9 from J; bases not matched to a gene: 8. Germline-derived CDR1 and CDR2 are LNHDA and SQIVND (reference sequence). The CDR3 has 15 residues. CDR3 region: CASSISSGGIDTQYF. CDR3 nucleotides: TGTGCCAGTAGTATATCTAGCGGGGGCATCGACACGCAGTATTTT.

The chain couples TRBV5-1 to TRBJ2-1, with a possible D match to TRBD2 (6 bases). The germline V and J ends were trimmed by 5 bases and 0 bases, with 12 bases remaining between them. CDR3 length: 15 residues. Germline V gene sequence: CDR1 SGHRS, CDR2 YFSETQ. CDR3 nucleotides: TGCGCCAGCAGACAGGACGGGAGCTCCTACAATGAGCAGTTCTTC. As protein: CASRQDGSSYNEQFF.

J is TRBJ2-3 and V is TRBV3-1 (or the pseudogene TRBV3-2), with TRBD2 matching 9 bases. J lost 12 bases, V lost 1 base, and 11 bases had no gene match. The CDR3 covers 15 residues. Per germline, CDR1 LGHDT and CDR2 YNNKEL (reference sequence). As DNA, the CDR3 is TGTGCCAGCAGCCAAGGTTTTTTTAGCGGGGGCCTACAGTATTTT. It encodes CASSQGFFSGGLQYF.

CDR3 nucleotide sequence: TGTGCCAGCAGCCCGGACAGGGTGGGGGAGCAGTACTTC. Residues: CASSPDRVGEQYF. The rearrangement joins TRBV12-3 or TRBV12-4 to TRBJ2-7; 8 nucleotides align to TRBD1. V was pared by 6 bases and J by 7 bases, with 8 bases of the junction left unmatched. The CDR3 sequence is 13 residues long.

There are a few counts of this clone. A read error may account for a junction end that differs from germline. V gene TRBV14 combines with J gene TRBJ2-7, with unresolved D. CDR3 size: 15 residues. The germline V gene has CDR1 SGHDN and CDR2 FVKESK. The DNA for the CDR3 is TGTGCCAGCAGTCAAGGGTTCGGTCCCATATACGAGCAGTACTTC. Translating gives CASSQGFGPIYEQYF.

Concerning this clone: The junction and the germline gene differ at one end; a read error may be behind it. The genes are TRBV11-2 and TRBJ1-4; D ambiguous. This CDR3 contains 14 residues. In germline, CDR1 is SGHAT, CDR2 FQNNGV. DNA for the CDR3: TGTGCCAGCAGCCCGGGGTGGGAAAATGGAAAACTGTTTTTT. This encodes CASSPGWENGKLFF.

The CDR3 DNA sequence: TGTGCCAGCGGGGGACAGATAGAGACCCAGTACTTC. Its protein is CASGGQIETQYF. The chain employs TRBV2 and TRBJ2-5, with 7 bases identical to TRBD1. Per germline, CDR1 SNHLY and CDR2 FYNNEI. The ends lost 8 bases at V and 4 bases at J; junction bases unmatched: 4. There are 12 residues in the CDR3.

The chain links TRBV25-1 to TRBJ2-7; 7 nucleotides line up with TRBD1. CDR1 is MGHDK and CDR2 is SYGVNS in the germline V gene. V gave up 7 bases and J gave up 2 bases; unmatched junction bases: 5. This CDR3 is 13 amino acids long. The CDR3, as DNA: TGTGCCAGCACCGGGACAGCGACCTACGAGCAGTACTTC. Its protein product is CASTGTATYEQYF.

This chain uses TRBV29-1 with TRBJ1-2, with D uncertain. Germline CDR1 SQVTM, CDR2 ANQGSEA. V was shortened by 5 bases and J by 8 bases, with 18 bases between the two germline ends. The CDR3 extends over 13 amino acids. DNA for the CDR3: TGCAGCGTTCACGAGGGCGGGTTTGGCGGCTACACCTTC. It specifies CSVHEGGFGGYTF.